This TCR beta chain emerged from a study of blood T cell repertoires in COVID-19. Study as a whole: There were acute and convalescent COVID-19 samples, and they came from the United States, Italy and Spain. In each case, the material was cDNA or gDNA derived from T cells, B-cell-depleted T cells, or PBMCs.

CDR3 length: 15 residues. Germline V gene data show CDR1 as KGHSH and CDR2 as LQKENI. Unmatched junction bases numbered 1, after V lost 2 bases and J lost 4 bases. The participants were between roughly 18 and 89 years old and came from about two dozen US areas. In assigning cohorts, the study relied on participant-reported clinical history. Sequencing used immunoSEQ multiplex PCR; TCRdb keeps in-frame clones, though not all of them. The table includes 250,000 to 350,000 clones, 90% detected once. This TCR came from a woman aged 18-35 years with acute COVID-19. Source material: PBMCs or T cells enriched from blood (not recorded which). This rearrangement joins TRBV18 to TRBJ2-1; 11 nucleotides align to TRBD1. CDR3 nucleotide sequence: TGTGCCAGCTCACCAGGGACAGGGGGGTACAATGAGCAGTTCTTC. Translated, it gives CASSPGTGGYNEQFF.